This T cell receptor (beta chain) comes out of a study of cytomegalovirus exposure and HLA in healthy donors (TCRdb year 2017). In the study overall: In an earlier analysis of 587 of the donors, 276 Gb of sequence data and 117 million unique TCR beta sequences from approximately 180 million T cells were reported. The study was designed to test whether signatures of past pathogen exposure could be identified by cataloging public T cell receptors. In the later analysis, no new phenotypic data were used to find candidate immune exposures; instead, reliance was placed on TCR beta sequences and their occurrence across donors. In a later genetic analysis, genome-wide SNP genotypes for about 55% of the 666 donors were used, and that subset was treated as a discovery cohort. Of the 398 genotyped donors, more than 75% were placed in the genetic ancestry cluster associated with self-reported Caucasian donors. Among about 360 genotyped donors of the cohort, an average of roughly 240,000 unique TCR beta nucleotide sequences were sequenced per donor, roughly 18% of them non-productive. Roughly five DR-DQ haplotypes were treated as single units for association and clustering because of strong linkage in the cohort. Along with the roughly 670-subject first cohort, a separate validation cohort of over a hundred different subjects was used. The study combined high-throughput TCR immunosequencing, statistical association of individual TCRs with disease status, and machine learning to predict cytomegalovirus infection status. Donor age, sex, ethnicity and CMV serostatus were compiled together with the repertoire data. An earlier analysis of nearly 600 of the donors applied high-throughput TCR beta sequencing to assess whether each TCR beta V gene segment acted as functional or pseudogenic. HLA typing covered class I and class II loci at four-digit resolution. The number of donors typed differed by locus, with about 629-630 for A, B, C, DRB1 and DQB1, around 500 for DQA1, over 600 for DPA1, and 400 to 490 for DPB1. An early release covering more than 500 HLA-typed donors comprised about 300 gigabases of sequencing data and roughly 85 million unique TCR sequences. A later analysis re-analyzed previously published TCR beta repertoires from 550 to 700 donors and added high-resolution HLA genotyping to study TCR occurrence patterns. Using immunosequencing, the study profiled T cell repertoires from 550 to 750 subjects and related those repertoires to cytomegalovirus serostatus. Every discovery cohort repertoire had been produced on one sequencing platform. What the research found in general, with its limitations: Because the 87-base-pair reads could not distinguish some IMGT-functional V segments, including TRBV6-2 and TRBV6-3, those segments were excluded. According to a later analysis, parvovirus B19, influenza, CMV and Epstein-Barr virus appeared linked to several top co-occurrence clusters. It was suggested by the authors that the approach could potentially be generalized to other disease states and immunological phenotypes. A later analysis found that HLA-associated TCR beta chains were more clonally expanded and had lower generation probabilities than equally common non-associated chains. The study listed 164 TCR beta chains as associated with cytomegalovirus. In vitro tests confirmed that three of the cytomegalovirus-associated TCR beta chains recognize cytomegalovirus antigens. At a false discovery rate of 0.05, a later analysis linked 16,000 or so TCR beta sequences to specific HLA alleles. A group of highly shared sequence variants was considered likely to be a technical artifact of the sequencing pipeline. In an earlier analysis of some 640 of the donors, most TCR beta V segments were observed in productive rearrangements about 90% or about 30% of the time, broadly matching IMGT annotations. Strong co-occurrence of HLA alleles, especially DR and DQ, made assigning TCR associations to individual alleles difficult. Sequencing depth was assumed to be roughly uniform across donors in the presence/absence analyses, though that assumption may not hold. According to a later analysis, TCR association rates differed among HLA loci, with DRB1 alleles showing the most associated TCRs and HLA-C alleles showing the fewest. According to a later analysis, most CMV-associated TCR beta chains appeared to be HLA-restricted, and the HLA associations seemed to be driven largely by CMV exposure. Compared with the approximately 700-donor mean, donors in an Asian-associated ancestry cluster had fewer N-insertions in productive TCRs, according to a later genetic analysis. The earlier analysis of approximately 590 of the donors excluded some 16 rarely observed V segments, including chromosome 9 orphons, because counts were too low. Because some donors lacked HLA typing at each locus, the association tests relied only on the typed subset. This cohort had only TCR beta chains sequenced, and the lack of alpha or paired-chain data limited which features could be detected. The classifier was reported to diagnose cytomegalovirus status with high specificity and sensitivity in both the original cohort and the validation cohort. CMV serostatus was the only immune exposure information available for the cohort. Linkage disequilibrium might explain the correlated functional status among segregating V segments, but an unknown experimental factor could not be excluded. Most TCR sequences were seen in very few donors, while some public TCRs were found in many individuals. A further reported finding was that TCR beta sequences accurately predicted the HLA-A and HLA-B alleles for most subjects in the first cohort. In a later genetic analysis, a missense DCLRE1C variant was associated with V-gene and J-gene trimming of TCR beta chains, and the association was replicated in an independent cohort.

The cohort comprised fewer than 750 healthy bone marrow donors. Cohort members were all nominally healthy when sampled, although unrecorded immune exposures were likely present. The donor was CMV seropositive and was included in the group of 250 to 300 seropositive cohort members. A peripheral blood sample was provided by each donor, and peripheral blood mononuclear cells were used for TCR beta sequencing. Genomic DNA was extracted from the blood cell samples with the Qiagen DNeasy Blood Extraction Kit. The CDR3 spans 12 residues, from the cysteine through the phenylalanine. Only the CDR3 region is kept as DNA, spanning 36 bases read in frame from base 1. As encoded in the germline V gene, CDR1 is SNHLY while CDR2 is FYNNEI. V and J lose 7 bases and 6 bases, and a span of 13 bases separates them. In the case of this clone: Its antigen is currently not known. No base-level quality is on record; no much larger clone is a single base apart.

Receptors were amplified or captured by the immunoSEQ multiplex PCR assay. The multiplex PCR relied on a mix of 60 forward primers for TCR Vbeta segments and 13 reverse primers for TCR Jbeta segments. The CDR3 region of rearranged TCR beta genes was amplified from genomic DNA with a multiplex PCR assay. The Illumina HiSeq System was used to sequence the amplified TCR beta libraries as 87-base-pair reads. As for the authors' bioinformatics: Across the 500 to 850 repertoires, a later analysis counted some 81 million unique TCR beta chains, roughly 11 million of which were shared by at least two donors. Raw reads were error-corrected and collapsed into unique sequences by a nearest-neighbor algorithm in which closely related sequences were merged to remove PCR and sequencing errors. To assign V, D and J gene segments, CDR3 sequences were aligned to IMGT reference sequences. For a sequence to be retained, at least a six-nucleotide match to both a V gene segment and a J gene segment was required. A rearrangement counted as productive if the CDR3 had no stop codons and remained in frame with V and J, and every other rearrangement counted as non-productive. CDR3 was defined by IMGT convention, running from the second conserved V-encoded cysteine to the conserved J-encoded phenylalanine. The earlier analysis of fewer than 700 of the donors excluded sequences that lacked an unambiguous match to a single V gene segment. An earlier analysis of fewer than 650 of the donors classified V segments as functional when productive rearrangements were above 56.7% and as segregating when the standard deviation between donors was above 5%. To diagnose cytomegalovirus status from the catalog of TCR beta chain sequences, a statistical classification framework was built. V and J gene assignment, in a later analysis, came from comparing TCR nucleotide sequences with IMGT/GENE-DB human TR gene sequences. Using the TCRdist pipeline, a later analysis assigned CDR3 sequences along with most-parsimonious VDJ recombination scenarios. A later analysis defined each TCR beta chain by its CDR3 amino acid sequence plus V-gene family, and excluded reads lacking a unique V-gene family. As a way to deal with suspected cross-contamination and a sequencing artifact, a later analysis dropped roughly 620 nucleotide sequences that were highly shared and had low generation probability. For each public chain, a later analysis derived a clonal expansion index from normalized ranks of inferred template counts within each repertoire. In a later analysis, generation probabilities were computed using a VDJ recombination model fitted to out-of-frame rearrangements, and the results were checked against IGoR. In a later analysis, hypergeometric tests were used to score TCR-TCR, TCR-HLA and TCR-CMV co-occurrence, with a repertoire-size bias correction applied to TCR pairs. False discovery rates were estimated in a later analysis by permuting HLA or CMV assignments 20 times. In a later analysis, co-occurring TCRs were grouped using DBSCAN, with TCRdist sequence similarity added in when clustering inside HLA-allele-positive subsets. Repertoires with fewer than 30,000 or more than 120,000 public chains, plus five repertoires with anomalous nucleotide sharing, were excluded from co-occurrence clustering. TCRdb took this table from immuneACCESS and kept in-frame rearrangements with V and J called. Such tables lack part of the clones; where checked against another copy, unresolved V genes explain under half of the gap, and the rest is unexplained. Clonal size and the V and J genes are those of that table, whereas D and trimming came from the DNA. This sample lists tens of thousands of clones; 60% to 85% were detected once. The top ten clonotypes cover less than 7% of the sample.

The source is a male donor in good health and CMV-seropositive. Recombination linked TRBV2 to TRBJ2-7; TRBD2 is possibly the D segment (5 matching bases). The sample taken for sequencing was PBMCs. At the DNA level, the sequence is TGTGCCAGCACCAGCCTAGCCTCCGAGCAGTACTTC. Its protein product is CASTSLASEQYF. With all but the CDR3 taken from the reference TRBV2 and TRBJ2-7 genes, the full variable domain is: EPEVTQTPSHQVTQMGQEVILRCVPISNHLYFYWYRQILGQKVEFLVSFYNNEISEKSEIFDDQFSVERPDGSNFTLKIRSTKLEDSAMYFCASTSLASEQYFGPGTRLTVT.